This T cell receptor beta chain emerged from a study of blood T cells in healthy people across ages. J was trimmed by 1 base and V by 3 bases; bases with no gene match: 6. This CDR3 has 16 amino acids. Germline V gene sequence: CDR1 PRHDT, CDR2 FYEKMQ (reference sequence). A second PCR of roughly 7 to 11 cycles used a sample-barcoded 5' primer and a J-beta primer mix. TCRdb re-called the 5' RACE reads with MiXCR, one entry per CDR3 protein. Of about 1,400,000 distinct CDR3 sequences in the sample, around 59% were seen once. This chain connects TRBV13 to TRBJ2-5; TRBD2 matches at 9 bases. The clonotype originates from a man between 18 and 35 years old in good health. Sequenced sample: blood. The CDR3 nucleotides are TGTGCCAGCAGCTTCTTTAGCGGGAGCCGCCAAGAGACCCAGTACTTC. Protein sequence: CASSFFSGSRQETQYF. The full variable domain, completed using reference TRBV13 and TRBJ2-5, is AAGVIQSPRHLIKEKRETATLKCYPIPRHDTVYWYQQGPGQDPQFLISFYEKMQSDKGSIPDRFSAQQFSDYHSELNMSSLELGDSALYFCASSFFSGSRQETQYFGPGTRLLVL.